This section outlines one TCR beta chain sequence together with its context. In the original analysis: Amplification with reference gene primers provided the estimates of nucleated cell counts. Method: immunoSEQ multiplex PCR; TCRdb's copy keeps in-frame clones and lacks some. The DNA gave D and trimming, while V, J and clone size come from that table. Of fewer than 350,000 clones in the sample, about 89% were seen once. Allocation to cohorts depended on clinical history reported by the participants. J lost 8 bases, V lost 5 bases, and 13 bases had no gene match. The V gene's germline CDR1 is ENHRY and CDR2 SYGVKD. This CDR3 region has 15 residues. The data originate from a study of blood T cell repertoires in COVID-19. Study-wide context: Acute and convalescent COVID-19 samples came from the United States, Italy and Spain. T cells, B-cell-depleted T cells, or PBMCs provided the cDNA or gDNA that served as material.

The chain carries TRBV10-3 and TRBJ1-2, with 8 bases identical to TRBD1. Sequencing was carried out using PBMCs or T cells enriched from blood (not recorded which). This clonotype originated in a woman in her thirties or forties who had recovered from COVID-19. In DNA form, the CDR3 reads TGTGCCATCAGTCCGGGGCAGGGGGCTTTCGGGGGCTACACCTTC. Translated, it gives CAISPGQGAFGGYTF.